A single sample gave rise to the 18 T cell receptor beta chains below, sequenced in a study of neurological immune-mediated disorders. TCRdb processed the 5' RACE reads anew with MiXCR; each CDR3 protein has one entry. The sample consists of 26,000 or so distinct CDR3 sequences, roughly 21% of them appearing once. Material for sequencing was PBMCs. The receptors originated from a woman in her fifties or sixties in good health.

This clonotype occurred many times. This chain joins TRBV12-5 and TRBJ1-1; D gene ambiguous. Trimming cost V 7 bases and J 6 bases, with 18 bases left between them. Germline CDR1 LGHNT, CDR2 FRNRAP. This CDR3 spans 14 amino acids. CDR3 sequence reads: CASAPAEMQAEAFF. The CDR3 nucleotides are TGTGCTAGTGCCCCCGCTGAGATGCAGGCTGAAGCTTTCTTT.

This clonotype was detected many times. The chain uses TRBV7-2 and TRBJ2-1; TRBD1 matches 9 bases. The CDR3 runs 15 residues. Germline-derived CDR1 and CDR2 are SGHTA and FQGNSA. Trimming removed 3 bases from V and 1 base from J; junction bases left unmatched: 1. DNA for the CDR3: TGTGCCAGCAGCTTCGACAGGGGGTCCTACAATGAGCAGTTCTTC. It specifies CASSFDRGSYNEQFF.

This clonotype was detected many times. The CDR3 DNA sequence: TGTGCCAGCAGCTTACTGGGACAGATCCTTCCCGAGCAGTACTTC. Translation: CASSLLGQILPEQYF. V usage is TRBV7-2 and J usage is TRBJ2-7; TRBD1 agrees at 7 bases. The CDR3 contains 15 residues. V lost 2 bases, J lost 6 bases, and 10 bases stayed unmatched. Per the germline V gene, CDR1 is SGHTA and CDR2 is FQGNSA.

The chain combines TRBV5-4 with TRBJ2-3; D perhaps matches TRBD2 (6 bases). Trimming took off 0 bases at V and 1 base at J, with 9 bases between the two ends. This CDR3 has 15 amino acids. Per germline, CDR1 SGHNT and CDR2 YYREEE (reference sequence). This CDR3 reads CASSLEAGRTDTQYF. In DNA, the CDR3 is TGTGCCAGCAGCTTGGAGGCGGGGCGCACAGATACGCAGTATTTT.

This rearrangement joins TRBV6-5 to TRBJ2-3; D uncertain. This CDR3 is built from 15 residues. Germline V CDR1 and CDR2: MNHEY, SVGAGI. Deletions cut 0 bases from V and 8 bases from J, with 15 bases between. As DNA, the CDR3 is TGTGCCAGCAGTTACTCGAACCCTCAGTGGGGTACGCAGTATTTT. Amino acid sequence: CASSYSNPQWGTQYF.

On this clonotype: A much larger clone lies one base from this, so it may be a read error. The chain carries TRBV20-1 and TRBJ2-5; no reliable D call. V was shortened by 6 bases and J by 1 base, with 15 bases between the two germline ends. The germline gives CDR1 DFQATT, CDR2 SNEGSKA (reference sequence). The CDR3 extends over 14 amino acids. The CDR3: CSASGHRSQETQYF. The CDR3 DNA is TGCAGTGCCTCCGGGCACCGATCCCAAGAGACCCAGTACTTC.

This clonotype was seen repeatedly, ten times or more. V usage is TRBV7-2 and J usage is TRBJ1-6; no reliable D call. The CDR3 totals 10 residues. Trimming took off 8 bases at V and 8 bases at J, with 4 bases between the two ends. Per germline, CDR1 SGHTA and CDR2 FQGNSA. Here the CDR3 reads CASGDSPLHF. The CDR3 DNA sequence: TGTGCCAGCGGGGATTCACCCCTCCACTTT.

This clonotype was recorded at least ten times. CDR3 bases: TGTGCCAGCGCCGGGGCGGACTACGAGCAGTACTTC. It translates to CASAGADYEQYF. The gene calls are TRBV7-2 and TRBJ2-7; TRBD1 or TRBD2 may be the D gene (5 bases each). Germline V gene sequence: CDR1 SGHTA, CDR2 FQGNSA. Trimming stripped 8 bases from V and 3 bases from J, with 11 bases between. This CDR3 has 12 residues.

At least ten counts were recorded for this clonotype. The V gene is TRBV5-1, the J gene TRBJ2-5; D unresolved. Germline lookup yields CDR1 SGHRS and CDR2 YFSETQ. CDR3 length: 14 residues. V lost 0 bases to trimming and J lost 1 base, with 7 bases between them. The CDR3 sequence is CASSLEYSQETQYF. DNA for the CDR3: TGCGCCAGCAGCTTGGAATACAGCCAAGAGACCCAGTACTTC. Complete variable domain (other parts from reference TRBV5-1 and TRBJ2-5): KAGVTQTPRYLIKTRGQQVTLSCSPISGHRSVSWYQQTPGQGLQFLFEYFSETQRNKGNFPGRFSGRQFSNSRSEMNVSTLELGDSALYLCASSLEYSQETQYFGPGTRLLVL.

Many counts were recorded for this clonotype. V gene TRBV20-1 combines with J gene TRBJ1-3, with D tentatively TRBD1 (5 bases). This CDR3 spans 14 amino acids. V lost 5 bases and J lost 4, with 15 bases in between. Germline assignment: CDR1 DFQATT and CDR2 SNEGSKA (reference sequence). The CDR3 spells CSAPKTGAGNTIYF. CDR3 bases: TGCAGTGCTCCCAAAACAGGTGCCGGAAACACCATATATTTT.

This clonotype came up many times. V and J are TRBV29-1 and TRBJ1-4; the D gene is possibly TRBD1 (6 bases). The CDR3 spans 13 residues. Germline lookup yields CDR1 SQVTM and CDR2 ANQGSEA. Written as DNA, the CDR3 is TGCAGTGCCCGGGGGGCCGAGGGGGAAAAACTGTTTTTT. Translating gives CSARGAEGEKLFF.

In its sample, this clonotype was seen once. The gene calls are TRBV4-3 and TRBJ2-2; tentatively, D is TRBD1 (6 bases). The CDR3 spans 15 residues. Germline CDR1 is LGHNA and CDR2 is YSLEER. With 0 bases removed from V and 5 bases from J, the gap between germline ends came to 10 bases. The CDR3, as DNA: TGCGCCAGCAGCCAAGAGTGGGACACGACCGGGGAGCTGTTTTTT. Its protein product is CASSQEWDTTGELFF.

This clonotype was detected ten times or more. The genes are TRBV24-1 and TRBJ2-5; D is uncertain. Germline CDR1 reads KGHDR; CDR2 reads SFDVKD. CDR3 length: 12 amino acids. Trimming pared 0 bases from V and 5 bases from J, leaving 3 bases between. Here the CDR3 DNA reads TGTGCCACCAGTGATTTGTTGGAGACCCAGTACTTC. It specifies CATSDLLETQYF.

This clonotype was detected many times. The chain carries TRBV10-3 and TRBJ2-1, with D perhaps matching TRBD2 (7 bases). The ends were cut back, 5 bases at V and 1 base at J, with 9 bases in the middle. Germline CDR1 reads ENHRY; CDR2 reads SYGVKD. The CDR3 has 14 residues. The CDR3 reads CAISRGASYNEQFF. The CDR3 DNA follows: TGTGCCATCAGTCGGGGGGCTTCCTACAATGAGCAGTTCTTC.

The rearrangement joins TRBV20-1 to TRBJ2-5; TRBD2 aligns across 10 bases. V trimming: 3 bases; J trimming: 2 bases; junction bases outside the gene matches: 9. CDR3 length equals 16 residues. From germline, CDR1 is DFQATT and CDR2 SNEGSKA (reference sequence). The CDR3 loop reads CSASSGLAELQETQYF. The CDR3 nucleotides are TGCAGTGCTAGTAGTGGACTAGCGGAGTTACAAGAGACCCAGTACTTC.

At least ten counts were recorded for this clonotype. V is TRBV28 and J is TRBJ1-2; 11 nucleotides align to TRBD1. CDR1 and CDR2 from the germline V gene are MDHEN and SYDVKM. The V gene end was trimmed by 5 bases and the J gene end by 3 bases; junction bases not matched to a gene: 11. The CDR3 has 17 amino acids. The chain's CDR3 is CASSLGQGAGVDYGYTF. Written as DNA, the CDR3 is TGTGCCAGCAGTCTCGGACAGGGGGCAGGTGTAGACTATGGCTACACCTTC.

This clonotype has at least ten counts. This chain connects TRBV20-1 to TRBJ1-6; 8 nucleotides align to TRBD1. CDR1 is DFQATT and CDR2 is SNEGSKA in the germline V gene (reference sequence). The CDR3 loop spans 17 amino acids. With V trimmed by 0 bases and J by 6 bases, 10 bases remained unmatched. The CDR3 here is CSARDPQGARFNSPLHF. The CDR3 DNA follows: TGCAGTGCTAGAGACCCCCAGGGGGCTCGGTTTAATTCACCCCTCCACTTT.

The chain recombines TRBV7-9 with TRBJ1-1; TRBD1 agrees at 9 bases. Germline loops: CDR1 SEHNR, CDR2 FQNEAQ (reference sequence). The CDR3 is made up of 15 amino acids. V shed 5 bases and J 5 bases; nucleotides not matched to a gene: 9. This CDR3 is CASSPGQGDVTEAFF. CDR3 in DNA: TGTGCCAGCAGCCCGGGACAGGGAGACGTGACTGAAGCTTTCTTT. Filled out from reference TRBV7-9 and TRBJ1-1, the complete variable domain reads DTGVSQNPRHKITKRGQNVTFRCDPISEHNRLYWYRQTLGQGPEFLTYFQNEAQLEKSRLLSDRFSAERPKGSFSTLEIQRTEQGDSAMYLCASSPGQGDVTEAFFGQGTRLTVV.